The T cell receptor beta chain under discussion was sequenced for a study of OX40 agonist ivuxolimab in advanced cancers. Study overall: Therapy given before enrollment (anti-PD-1, anti-PD-L1 or anti-CTLA-4) was allowed, and around 41% had some. Whole-study findings and limits: CD4+ and CD8+ T cells in blood underwent clonal expansion by week 6 at 0.1 to 3.0 mg/kg. Expanded clones belonging to CD8+ T cells outnumbered, on average, those of CD4+.

Trimming took 2 bases from V and 0 from J, leaving 17 bases between them. Germline V lookup: CDR1 SGHTA, CDR2 FQGNSA. The CDR3 extends over 18 amino acids. Samples were taken at baseline and on day 1 of cycles 4 and 7. TCRdb's copy holds only in-frame clones and misses some; the assay was immunoSEQ multiplex PCR. The repertoire includes 150,000 to 170,000 clones, roughly 92% of them detected once, and about 0.33% sits in the top ten. About this clone itself: Its antigen remains unidentified.

The sequence was obtained from an adult with an advanced solid tumor such as melanoma, head and neck, liver or kidney cancer. Here the sequenced sample was CD4+ or CD8+ T cells sorted from blood, taken in a trial of the OX40 agonist ivuxolimab. This chain joins TRBV7-2 and TRBJ1-5; a possible D gene is TRBD1 (5 bases). CDR3 nucleotide sequence: TGTGCCAGCAGCTTATTCCTGCAGGGATTATATAGCAATCAGCCCCAGCATTTT. This codes for CASSLFLQGLYSNQPQHF.